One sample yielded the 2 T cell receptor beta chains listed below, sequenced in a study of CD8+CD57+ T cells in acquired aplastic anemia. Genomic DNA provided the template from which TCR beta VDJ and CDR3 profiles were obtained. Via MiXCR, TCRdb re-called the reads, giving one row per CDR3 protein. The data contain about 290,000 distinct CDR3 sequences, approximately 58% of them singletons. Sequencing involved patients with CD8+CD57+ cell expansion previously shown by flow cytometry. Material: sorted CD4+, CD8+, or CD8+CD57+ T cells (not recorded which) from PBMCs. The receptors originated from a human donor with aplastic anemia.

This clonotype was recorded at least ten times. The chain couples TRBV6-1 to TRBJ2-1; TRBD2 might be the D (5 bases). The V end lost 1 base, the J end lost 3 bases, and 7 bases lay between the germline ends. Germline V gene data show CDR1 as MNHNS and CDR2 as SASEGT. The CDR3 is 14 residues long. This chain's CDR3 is CASSEGLNYNEQFF. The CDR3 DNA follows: TGTGCCAGCAGTGAAGGACTAAACTACAATGAGCAGTTCTTC.

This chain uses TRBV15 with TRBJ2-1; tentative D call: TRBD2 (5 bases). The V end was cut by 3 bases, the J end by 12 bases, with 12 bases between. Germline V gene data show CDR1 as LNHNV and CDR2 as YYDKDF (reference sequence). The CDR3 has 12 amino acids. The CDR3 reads CATSSTRGRQFF. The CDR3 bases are TGTGCCACCAGCAGCACGCGAGGGAGGCAGTTCTTC. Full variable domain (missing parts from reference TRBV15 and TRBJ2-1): DAMVIQNPRYQVTQFGKPVTLSCSQTLNHNVMYWYQQKSSQAPKLLFHYYDKDFNNEADTPDNFQSRRPNTSFCFLDIRSPGLGDTAMYLCATSSTRGRQFFGPGTRLTVL.